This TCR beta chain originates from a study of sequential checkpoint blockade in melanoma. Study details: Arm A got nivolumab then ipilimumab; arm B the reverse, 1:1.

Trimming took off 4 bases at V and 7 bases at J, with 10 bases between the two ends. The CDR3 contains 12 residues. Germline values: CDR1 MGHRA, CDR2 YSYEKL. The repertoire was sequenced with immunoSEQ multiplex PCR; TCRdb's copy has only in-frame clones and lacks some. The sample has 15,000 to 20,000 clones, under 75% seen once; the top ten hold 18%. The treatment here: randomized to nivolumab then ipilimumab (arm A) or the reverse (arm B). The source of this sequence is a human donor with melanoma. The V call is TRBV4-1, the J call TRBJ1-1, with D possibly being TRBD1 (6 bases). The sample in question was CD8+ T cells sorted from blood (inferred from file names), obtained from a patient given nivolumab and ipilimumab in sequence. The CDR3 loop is CASSRDMGEAFF. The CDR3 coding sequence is TGCGCCAGCAGCCGGGACATGGGTGAAGCTTTCTTT.